The sequence of this T cell receptor (beta chain) was determined in a study of identical twins. Study-level results: The same donors were not followed; conclusions instead depended on cross-sectional statistical analysis. Fewer insertions marked abundant cord blood beta clonotypes; young adult naive trended weakly, memory not at all.

This clonotype was recorded at least ten times. Its matching antigen is unknown. This CDR3 is 14 amino acids long. In germline, CDR1 is SGHRS, CDR2 YFSETQ. The V gene lost 0 bases and the J gene lost 2 bases, with 8 bases spanning the gap. TCRdb passed the 5' RACE reads through MiXCR, listing each CDR3 protein once. Of a few hundred thousand distinct CDR3 sequences listed, less than 20% are singletons. The receptor comes from a man aged 45 to 65 in good health. The sample consisted of naive T cells sorted from blood. The chain carries TRBV5-1 and TRBJ2-5; no firm D call. CDR3 sequence: CASSLAQPQETQYF. The CDR3 bases are TGCGCCAGCAGCTTGGCCCAACCTCAAGAGACCCAGTACTTC.